This entry lists 23 T cell receptor beta chains sequenced from one sample in a study of tumor-infiltrating lymphocytes in primary liver carcinoma. Constant-region priming of around 500 ng total RNA yielded TCR beta cDNA. Sequencing libraries for TCR beta derived from three nested multiplex PCR rounds that used slightly modified ARM-PCR. The two initial PCR rounds, about 9 cycles each, used TRBV1-TRBV30 forward and C-beta reverse primers. TCRdb passed the multiplex PCR reads through MiXCR, listing each CDR3 protein once. The sample carries 150,000 to 200,000 distinct CDR3 sequences, about 60% recorded once. Blood RNA originated from unsorted whole blood, with germline DNA additionally extracted. Sequencing input: peripheral blood. All receptors derive from a man aged 35 to 55 with primary liver carcinoma and hepatitis B virus infection.

The chain joins TRBV29-1 to TRBJ2-5; no definite D call. CDR3 length: 12 amino acids. Trimming removed 4 bases from V and 0 bases from J, with 6 bases in between. In germline, CDR1 is SQVTM, CDR2 ANQGSEA. CDR3 protein: CSVVEYQETQYF. The CDR3 DNA sequence: TGCAGCGTTGTCGAGTACCAAGAGACCCAGTACTTC.

Details on this clonotype: A much larger clone lies one base from this, so it may be a read error. V usage is TRBV7-8 and J usage is TRBJ2-7; TRBD1 aligns across 11 bases. This CDR3 contains 15 residues. The germline gives CDR1 SGHVS, CDR2 FQNEAQ. CDR3 coding DNA: TGTACCAGCAGCTCGGGACAGGGGGTTCAGTACGAGCAGTACTTC. Its protein is CTSSSGQGVQYEQYF.

V and J are TRBV30 and TRBJ2-7, with D unresolved. V was cut by 4 bases and J by 4 bases, with 14 bases left in between. Germline CDR1 reads GTSNPN; CDR2 reads SVGIG (reference sequence). The length of the CDR3 is 13 residues. The CDR3 protein is CAWTQGLDYEQYF. The CDR3 nucleotides read TGTGCCTGGACTCAAGGGCTCGATTACGAGCAGTACTTC.

Notes on this clonotype: The germline gene is not matched at one end of the junction; a read error may be the cause. This CDR3 is CANSYDGGELFF. The CDR3 coding sequence is TGTGCCAACAGTTACGATGGCGGGGAGCTGTTTTTT. V gene TRBV6-5 combines with J gene TRBJ2-2, with D hard to call. CDR3 length equals 12 residues. Looked up from germline, CDR1 is MNHEY and CDR2 is SVGAGI.

J is TRBJ1-2 and V is TRBV4-1, with TRBD1 matching 10 bases. The CDR3 loop spans 13 amino acids. After removal of 3 bases from V and 6 bases from J, the junction contained 1 base not matched to a gene. Germline V CDR1 and CDR2: MGHRA, YSYEKL. The CDR3 sequence is CASSHGTGDGYTF. The CDR3 DNA follows: TGCGCCAGCAGCCACGGGACAGGGGATGGCTACACCTTC.

This clonotype was counted ten times or more. The rearrangement uses TRBV25-1 and TRBJ2-7; D perhaps matches TRBD1 (6 bases). Between the trimmed V and J ends, which lost 5 bases and 5 bases, there was a span of 7 bases. This CDR3 is built from 11 residues. Germline CDR1 reads MGHDK; CDR2 reads SYGVNS. The CDR3 spells CASSRQDEQYF. In DNA form, the CDR3 reads TGTGCCAGCAGTAGACAGGACGAGCAGTACTTC.

The rearrangement links TRBV6-2 or TRBV6-3 to TRBJ2-7, with D unresolved. This CDR3 contains 13 residues. Germline V lookup: CDR1 MNHEY, CDR2 SVGEGT. V was clipped by 6 bases and J by 3 bases, with 12 bases between them. Here the CDR3 reads CASSEAFSYEQYF. The CDR3, as DNA: TGTGCCAGCAGCGAGGCTTTCAGCTACGAGCAGTACTTC.

This clonotype was detected a few times. The V call is TRBV29-1, the J call TRBJ2-7, with 13 nucleotides matching TRBD2. Per the germline V gene, CDR1 is SQVTM and CDR2 is ANQGSEA. The CDR3 has 14 amino acids. V shed 7 bases and J 3 bases; nucleotides not matched to a gene: 6. The CDR3: CSAGTSGIDYEQYF. The CDR3 DNA sequence: TGCAGCGCAGGGACTAGCGGGATCGACTACGAGCAGTACTTC.

With respect to this clonotype: This may be a read error, as it is one base from a much larger clone. The chain is built from TRBV10-2 and TRBJ2-2; TRBD1 matches 7 bases. CDR1 is WSHSY, CDR2 SAAADI, per germline. The CDR3 consists of 16 residues. The CDR3 nucleotides read TGCGCCAGCAGTGAGTCCGGCAGGGGGAACAGCGGGGAGCTGTTTTTT. Translated, it gives CASSESGRGNSGELFF.

Remarks on this clonotype: A junction end diverges from the germline sequence, so it may reflect a read error. The V call is TRBV11-2, the J call TRBJ2-1; 16 bases are a match to TRBD2. This CDR3 has 18 residues. The V gene's germline CDR1 is SGHAT and CDR2 FQNNGV. The CDR3 DNA reads as TGTGTCAGCAGCTTAGGGGGACTAGCGGGAGGGCCCTACAATGAGCTGTTCTTC. Its translation is CVSSLGGLAGGPYNELFF.

The CDR3 loop is CASSLSAGGGNIQYF. CDR3 nucleotides: TGTGCCAGCAGTTTGTCGGCAGGGGGTGGAAACATTCAGTACTTC. J is TRBJ2-4 and V is TRBV12-3 or TRBV12-4; 7 nucleotides line up with TRBD1. V gave up 3 bases and J gave up 6 bases; unmatched junction bases: 8. This CDR3 has 15 residues.

This clonotype occurred a few times. The V call is TRBV6-5, the J call TRBJ2-3; D ambiguous. Germline assignment: CDR1 MNHEY and CDR2 SVGAGI. The CDR3 is 13 amino acids. V was pared by 2 bases and J by 5 bases, with 8 bases between. The CDR3 coding sequence is TGTGCCAGCAGTTACCTCCCTGGAGATACGCAGTATTTT. Its protein is CASSYLPGDTQYF.

The chain joins TRBV6-5 to TRBJ1-1; 7 bases are shared with TRBD1. Losses at the gene ends were 8 bases for V and 7 bases for J; bases not matched to a gene: 10. Germline assignment: CDR1 MNHEY and CDR2 SVGAGI. The CDR3 runs to 13 residues. CDR3 DNA: TGTGCCAGCTCGCTTGGACAGGCCTTTGAAGCTTTCTTT. Translating it yields CASSLGQAFEAFF.

The rearrangement joins TRBV6-6 to TRBJ1-2, with no clear D. In germline, CDR1 is MNHNY, CDR2 SVGAGI (reference sequence). Between the trimmed V and J ends, which lost 6 bases and 5 bases, there was a span of 19 bases. The CDR3 covers 15 residues. CDR3 region: CASRNFGSGSYGYTF. CDR3 in DNA: TGTGCCAGCAGAAACTTCGGTAGTGGGTCGTATGGCTACACCTTC.

A note on this clonotype: Lacking the conserved final phenylalanine or tryptophan, this CDR3 likely reflects a read error. J is TRBJ1-1 and V is TRBV11-2; 10 nucleotides line up with TRBD1. The J segment lost 4 bases and the V segment lost 7 bases, leaving 9 bases of the junction unmatched. In germline, CDR1 is SGHAT, CDR2 FQNNGV. The CDR3 contains 15 residues. This chain's CDR3 is CASTSRQGAFTEAFC. CDR3 coding DNA: TGTGCCAGCACCTCCCGACAGGGGGCATTCACTGAAGCTTTCTGT.

This clonotype was seen just once. This CDR3 fails to terminate in the conserved phenylalanine or tryptophan, so it likely reflects a read error. V usage is TRBV12-3 or TRBV12-4 and J usage is TRBJ2-5; perhaps TRBD1 as D (5 bases). The CDR3 is 17 amino acids. Trimming stripped 3 bases from V and 1 base from J, with 18 bases between. The CDR3 nucleotides read TGTGCCAGCAGTTTCCTCGTCAGGGAAGGCCCCCAAGAGACCCAGTACTAC. It encodes CASSFLVREGPQETQYY.

A word on this clonotype: Since the CDR3 does not end with the conserved phenylalanine or tryptophan, this likely comes from a read error. The chain carries TRBV11-2 and TRBJ2-3; TRBD2 agrees at 13 bases. Germline-derived CDR1 and CDR2 are SGHAT and FQNNGV. The CDR3 has 18 residues. The CDR3 bases are TGTGCCGGCAGCTTAACAACTAGCGGGAGGGCGGGGCGAGATACGCAGTATCTT. Residues: CAGSLTTSGRAGRDTQYL.

A remark on this clonotype: A much larger clone lies a single base off, so this may be a read error. The chain carries TRBV5-6 and TRBJ2-5; D might be TRBD1 (5 bases). CDR1 and CDR2 from the germline V gene are SGHDT and YYEEEE. The CDR3 spans 14 residues. In DNA form, the CDR3 reads TGTGCCAGCAACTTGGGCAGGGTCAGGGAGACCCAGTACTTC. Translating gives CASNLGRVRETQYF.

Regarding this clonotype: This CDR3 is missing its conserved last phenylalanine or tryptophan, likely due to a read error. The chain has TRBV6-6 and TRBJ2-3; 9 bases fit TRBD1. CDR1 and CDR2 from the germline V gene are MNHNY and SVGAGI (reference sequence). This CDR3 has 16 residues. The ends lost 6 bases at V and 5 bases at J; junction bases unmatched: 12. CDR3 protein: CASSQPRGQGEDTQYL. CDR3 sequence (DNA): TGTGCCAGCAGCCAACCCCGGGGACAGGGTGAAGATACGCAGTATTTG.

As concerns this clonotype: One end of the junction fails to match germline, which may point to a read error. The rearrangement joins TRBV11-2 to TRBJ1-6, with a weak D call TRBD1 (5 bases). The CDR3 is 16 amino acids. The germline V gene encodes CDR1 SGHAT and CDR2 FQNNGV. DNA of the CDR3: TGTGCCAGCAACTTAACGCGGGACCTACATAGTTCACCCCCCCACTTT. Amino acid sequence: CASNLTRDLHSSPPHF. The full variable domain, with the rest looked up from reference TRBV11-2 and TRBJ1-6, is EAGVAQSPRYKIIEKRQSVAFWCNPISGHATLYWYQQILGQGPKLLIQFQNNGVVDDSQLPKDRFSAERLKGVDSTLKIQPAKLEDSAVYLCASNLTRDLHSSPPHFGNGTRLTVT.

This clonotype was counted many times. CDR3 region: CSVHQGGNEQYF. CDR3 in DNA: TGCAGCGTCCACCAGGGTGGGAACGAGCAGTACTTC. The chain couples TRBV29-1 to TRBJ2-7; weak D call: TRBD1 (5 bases). Trimming pared 6 bases from V and 5 bases from J, leaving 14 bases between. Germline CDR1 SQVTM, CDR2 ANQGSEA. The CDR3 length is 12 residues.

J is TRBJ2-1 and V is TRBV11-2; maybe TRBD2 (6 bases). Trimming left V 5 bases short and J 7 bases short, with 21 bases between. Germline V gene lookup returns CDR1 SGHAT and CDR2 FQNNGV. The length of the CDR3 is 16 residues. The CDR3 DNA sequence: TGTGCCAGCAGCACAACTTGGACGGGAGTCAGGAATGAGCAGTTCTTC. Amino acids: CASSTTWTGVRNEQFF.

The table lists this clonotype with a few counts. V gene TRBV5-5 combines with J gene TRBJ1-1; D might be TRBD1 (6 bases). CDR3 length: 15 amino acids. Germline V gives CDR1 SGHKS, CDR2 YYEKEE (reference sequence). Trimming took off 1 base at V and 11 bases at J, with 21 bases between the two ends. CDR3 region: CASSLSWGRKASAFF. DNA for the CDR3: TGTGCCAGCAGCTTGTCATGGGGGCGAAAGGCCTCGGCTTTCTTT.